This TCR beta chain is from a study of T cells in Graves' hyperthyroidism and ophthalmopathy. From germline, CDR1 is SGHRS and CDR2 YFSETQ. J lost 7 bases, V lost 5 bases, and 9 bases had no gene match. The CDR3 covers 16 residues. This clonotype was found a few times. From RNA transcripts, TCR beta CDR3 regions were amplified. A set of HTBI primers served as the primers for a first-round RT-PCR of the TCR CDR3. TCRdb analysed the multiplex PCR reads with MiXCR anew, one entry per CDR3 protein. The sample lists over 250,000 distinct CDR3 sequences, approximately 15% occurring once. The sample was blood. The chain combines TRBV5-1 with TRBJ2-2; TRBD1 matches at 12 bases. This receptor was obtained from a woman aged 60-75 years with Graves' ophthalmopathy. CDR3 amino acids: CASSLAGQGANGELFF. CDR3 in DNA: TGCGCCAGCAGTTTAGCGGGACAGGGGGCCAACGGGGAGCTGTTTTTT.